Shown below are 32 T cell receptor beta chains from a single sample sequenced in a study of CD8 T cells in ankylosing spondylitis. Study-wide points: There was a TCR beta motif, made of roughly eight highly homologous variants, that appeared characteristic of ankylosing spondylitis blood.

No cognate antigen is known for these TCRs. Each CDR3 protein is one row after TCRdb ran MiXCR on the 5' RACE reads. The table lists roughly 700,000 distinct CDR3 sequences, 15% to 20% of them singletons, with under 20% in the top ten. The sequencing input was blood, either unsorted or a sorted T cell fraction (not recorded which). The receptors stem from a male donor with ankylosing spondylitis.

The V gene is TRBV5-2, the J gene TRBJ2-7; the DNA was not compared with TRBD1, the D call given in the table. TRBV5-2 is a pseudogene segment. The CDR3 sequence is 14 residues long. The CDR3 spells CASNHPGQGYEQYF. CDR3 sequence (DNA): TGTGCCAGCAACCACCCGGGACAGGGGTACGAGCAGTACTTC.

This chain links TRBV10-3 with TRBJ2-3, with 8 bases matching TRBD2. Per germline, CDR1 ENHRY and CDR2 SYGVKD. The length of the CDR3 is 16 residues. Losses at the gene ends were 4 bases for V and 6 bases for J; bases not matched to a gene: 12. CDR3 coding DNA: TGTGCCATCAGTGGGGATTCCGGGACTAGTGCTGATACGCAGTATTTT. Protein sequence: CAISGDSGTSADTQYF.

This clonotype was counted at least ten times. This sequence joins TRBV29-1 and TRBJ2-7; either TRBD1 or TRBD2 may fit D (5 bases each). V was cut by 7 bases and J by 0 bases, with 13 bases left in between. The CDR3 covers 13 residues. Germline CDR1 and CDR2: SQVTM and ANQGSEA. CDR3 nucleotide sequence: TGCAGCGGCCTCTGGGGGAGCTCCTACGAGCAGTACTTC. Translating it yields CSGLWGSSYEQYF.

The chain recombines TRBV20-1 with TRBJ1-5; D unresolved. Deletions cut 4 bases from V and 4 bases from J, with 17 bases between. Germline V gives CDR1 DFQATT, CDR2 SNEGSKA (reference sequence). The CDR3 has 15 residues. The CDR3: CSAIKSGTMNQPQHF. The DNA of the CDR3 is TGCAGTGCTATCAAGTCAGGCACCATGAATCAGCCCCAGCATTTT.

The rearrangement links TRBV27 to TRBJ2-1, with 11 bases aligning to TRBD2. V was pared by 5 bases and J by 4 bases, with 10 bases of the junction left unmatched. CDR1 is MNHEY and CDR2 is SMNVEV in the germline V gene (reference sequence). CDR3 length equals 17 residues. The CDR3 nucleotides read TGTGCCAGCAGTGCAGCCGGGACTAGCGGCTTTTACAATGAGCAGTTCTTC. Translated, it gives CASSAAGTSGFYNEQFF.

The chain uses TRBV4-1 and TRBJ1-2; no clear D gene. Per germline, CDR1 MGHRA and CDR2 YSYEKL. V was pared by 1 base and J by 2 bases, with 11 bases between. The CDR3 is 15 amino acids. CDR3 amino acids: CASSQGGGLNYGYTF. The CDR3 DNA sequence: TGCGCCAGCAGCCAAGGGGGTGGGTTGAACTATGGCTACACCTTC.

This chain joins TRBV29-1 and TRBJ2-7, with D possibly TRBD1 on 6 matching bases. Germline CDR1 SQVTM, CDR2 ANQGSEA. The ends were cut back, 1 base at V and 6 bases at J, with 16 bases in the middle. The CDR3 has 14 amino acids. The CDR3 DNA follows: TGCAGCGTTGAAGCTTACACAGGGTGTACCGAGCAGTACTTC. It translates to CSVEAYTGCTEQYF.

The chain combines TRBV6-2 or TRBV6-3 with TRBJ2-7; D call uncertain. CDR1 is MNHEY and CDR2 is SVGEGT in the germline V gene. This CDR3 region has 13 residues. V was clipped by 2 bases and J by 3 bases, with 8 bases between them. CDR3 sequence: CASSYGERYEQYF. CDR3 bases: TGTGCCAGCAGTTACGGGGAACGCTACGAGCAGTACTTC.

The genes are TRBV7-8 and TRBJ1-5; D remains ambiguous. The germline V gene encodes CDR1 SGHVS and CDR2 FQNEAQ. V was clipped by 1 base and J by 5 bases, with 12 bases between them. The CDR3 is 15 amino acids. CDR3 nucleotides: TGTGCCAGCAGCTTAGAAGGCGGGTTATATCAGCCCCAGCATTTT. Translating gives CASSLEGGLYQPQHF.

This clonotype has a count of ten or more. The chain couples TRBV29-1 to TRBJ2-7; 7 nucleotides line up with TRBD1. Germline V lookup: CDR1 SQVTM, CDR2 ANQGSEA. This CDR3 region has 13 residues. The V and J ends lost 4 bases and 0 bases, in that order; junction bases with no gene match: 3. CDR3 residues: CSVGQGLSYEQYF. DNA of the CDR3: TGCAGCGTTGGACAGGGTCTCTCCTACGAGCAGTACTTC.

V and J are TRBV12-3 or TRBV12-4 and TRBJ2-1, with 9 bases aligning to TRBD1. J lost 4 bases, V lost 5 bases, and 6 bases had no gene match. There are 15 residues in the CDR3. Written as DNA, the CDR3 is TGTGCCAGCAGTCCCCGGGACAGGGTGTACAATGAGCAGTTCTTC. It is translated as CASSPRDRVYNEQFF.

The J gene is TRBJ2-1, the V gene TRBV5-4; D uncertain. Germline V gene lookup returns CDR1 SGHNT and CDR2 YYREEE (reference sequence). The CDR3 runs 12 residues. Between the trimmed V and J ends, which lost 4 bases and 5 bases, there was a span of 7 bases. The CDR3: CASSRAHNEQFF. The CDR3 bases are TGTGCCAGCAGCCGGGCCCACAATGAGCAGTTCTTC.

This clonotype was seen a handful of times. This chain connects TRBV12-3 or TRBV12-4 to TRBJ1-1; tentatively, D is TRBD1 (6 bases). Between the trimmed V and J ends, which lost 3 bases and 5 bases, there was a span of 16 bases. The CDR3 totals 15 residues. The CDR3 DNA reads TGTGCCAGCAGTTTGGGAGGGACATCGAGGACTGAAGCTTTCTTT. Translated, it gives CASSLGGTSRTEAFF.

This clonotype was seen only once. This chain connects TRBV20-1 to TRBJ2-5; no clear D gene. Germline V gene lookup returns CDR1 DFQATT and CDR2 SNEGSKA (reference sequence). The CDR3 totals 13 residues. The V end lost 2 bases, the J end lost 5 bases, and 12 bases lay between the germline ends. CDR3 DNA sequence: TGCAGTGCTAGACCGACGGCGGCGGAGACCCAGTACTTC. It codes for CSARPTAAETQYF.

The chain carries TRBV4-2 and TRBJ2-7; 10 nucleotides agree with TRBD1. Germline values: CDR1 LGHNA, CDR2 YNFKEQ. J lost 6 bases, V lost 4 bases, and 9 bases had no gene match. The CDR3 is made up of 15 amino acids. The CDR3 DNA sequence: TGTGCCAGCAGCCTCTCCGGGACAGGGGAGATCGAGCAGTACTTC. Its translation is CASSLSGTGEIEQYF.

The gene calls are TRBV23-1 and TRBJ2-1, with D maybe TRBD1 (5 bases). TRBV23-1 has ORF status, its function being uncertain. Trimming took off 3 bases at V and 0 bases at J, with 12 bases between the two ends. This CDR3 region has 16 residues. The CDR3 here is CASSQNRSSSYNEQFF. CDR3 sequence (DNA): TGCGCCAGCAGTCAGAACAGGTCGAGCTCCTACAATGAGCAGTTCTTC.

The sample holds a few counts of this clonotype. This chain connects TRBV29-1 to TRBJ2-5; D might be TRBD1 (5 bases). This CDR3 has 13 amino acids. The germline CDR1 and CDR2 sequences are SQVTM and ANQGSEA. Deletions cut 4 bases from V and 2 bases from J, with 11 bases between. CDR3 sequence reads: CSVVGDSQETQYF. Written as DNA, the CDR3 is TGCAGCGTTGTAGGAGACAGTCAAGAGACCCAGTACTTC.

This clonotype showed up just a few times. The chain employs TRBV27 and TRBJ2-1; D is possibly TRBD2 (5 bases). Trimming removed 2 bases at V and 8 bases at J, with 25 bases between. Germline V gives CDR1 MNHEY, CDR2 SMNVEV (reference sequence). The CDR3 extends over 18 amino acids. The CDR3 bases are TGTGCCAGCAGTTTAATGGGTTTTGGGGAGAAGGGTTTCGATGAGCAGTTCTTC. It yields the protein CASSLMGFGEKGFDEQFF.

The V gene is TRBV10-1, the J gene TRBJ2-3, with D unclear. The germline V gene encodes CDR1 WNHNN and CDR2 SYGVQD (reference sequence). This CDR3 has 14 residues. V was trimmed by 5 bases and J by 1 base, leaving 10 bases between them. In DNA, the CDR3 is TGCGCCAGCAGTCCTCGGCCTGGCACAGATACGCAGTATTTT. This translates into CASSPRPGTDTQYF.

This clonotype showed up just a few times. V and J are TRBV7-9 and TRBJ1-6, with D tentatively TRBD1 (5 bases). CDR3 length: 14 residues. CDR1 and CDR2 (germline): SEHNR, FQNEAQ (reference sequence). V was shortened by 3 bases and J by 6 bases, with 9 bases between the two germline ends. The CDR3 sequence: CASSFTGVNSPLHF. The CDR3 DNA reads TGTGCCAGCAGCTTTACAGGAGTTAATTCACCCCTCCACTTT.

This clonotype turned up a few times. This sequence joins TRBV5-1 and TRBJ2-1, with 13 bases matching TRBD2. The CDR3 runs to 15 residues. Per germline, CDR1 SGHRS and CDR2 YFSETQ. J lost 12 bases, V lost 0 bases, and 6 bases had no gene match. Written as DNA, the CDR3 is TGCGCCAGCAGCTTGGGGACTAGCGGGAGCTTAAGGCAGTTCTTC. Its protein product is CASSLGTSGSLRQFF.

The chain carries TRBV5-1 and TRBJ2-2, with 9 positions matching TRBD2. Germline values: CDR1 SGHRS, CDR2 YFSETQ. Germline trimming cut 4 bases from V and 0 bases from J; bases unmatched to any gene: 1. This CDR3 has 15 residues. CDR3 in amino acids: CASSRTSANTGELFF. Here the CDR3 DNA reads TGCGCCAGCAGCAGGACTAGCGCGAACACCGGGGAGCTGTTTTTT.

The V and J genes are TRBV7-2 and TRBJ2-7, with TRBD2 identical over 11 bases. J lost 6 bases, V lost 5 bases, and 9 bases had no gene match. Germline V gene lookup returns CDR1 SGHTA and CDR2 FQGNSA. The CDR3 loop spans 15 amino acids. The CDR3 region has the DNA TGTGCCAGCAGCCCCCTACTAGCGGGAGTTGGCGAGCAGTACTTC. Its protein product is CASSPLLAGVGEQYF.

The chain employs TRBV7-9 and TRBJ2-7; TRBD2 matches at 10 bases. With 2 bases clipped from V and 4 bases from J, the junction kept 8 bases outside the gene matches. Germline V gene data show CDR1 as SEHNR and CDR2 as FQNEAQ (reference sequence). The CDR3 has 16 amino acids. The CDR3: CASSLMSSGRSYEQYF. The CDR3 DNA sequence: TGTGCCAGCAGCTTAATGTCTAGCGGGAGAAGTTACGAGCAGTACTTC.

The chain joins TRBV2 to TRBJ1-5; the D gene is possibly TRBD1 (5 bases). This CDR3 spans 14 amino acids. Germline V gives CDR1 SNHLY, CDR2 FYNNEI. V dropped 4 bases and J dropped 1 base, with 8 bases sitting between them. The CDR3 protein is CASSGTPSNQPQHF. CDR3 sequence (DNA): TGTGCCAGCAGTGGGACACCGAGCAATCAGCCCCAGCATTTT.

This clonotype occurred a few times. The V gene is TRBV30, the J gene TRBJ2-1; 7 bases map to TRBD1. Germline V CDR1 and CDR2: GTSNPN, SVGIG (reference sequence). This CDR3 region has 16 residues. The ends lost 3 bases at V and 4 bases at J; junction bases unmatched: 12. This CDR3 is CAWSGIRDRDYNEQFF. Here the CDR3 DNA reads TGTGCCTGGAGCGGTATCCGGGACAGAGATTACAATGAGCAGTTCTTC.

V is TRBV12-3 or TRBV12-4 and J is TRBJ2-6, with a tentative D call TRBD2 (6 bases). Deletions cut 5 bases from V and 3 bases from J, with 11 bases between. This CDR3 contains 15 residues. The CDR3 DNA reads TGTGCCAGCAGTGCGGGAACTTTTGGGGCCAACGTCCTGACTTTC. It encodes CASSAGTFGANVLTF.

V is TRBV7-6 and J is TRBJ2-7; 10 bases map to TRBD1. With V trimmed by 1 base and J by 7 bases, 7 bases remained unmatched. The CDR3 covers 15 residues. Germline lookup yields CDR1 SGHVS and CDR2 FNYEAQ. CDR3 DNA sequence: TGTGCCAGCAGCTTAGGTGCGACAGGGGGCGCGGAGCAGTACTTC. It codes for CASSLGATGGAEQYF.

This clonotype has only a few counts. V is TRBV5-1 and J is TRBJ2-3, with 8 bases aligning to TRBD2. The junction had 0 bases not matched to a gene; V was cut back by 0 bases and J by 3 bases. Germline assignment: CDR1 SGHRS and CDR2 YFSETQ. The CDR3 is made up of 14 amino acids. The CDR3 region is CASSLERETDTQYF. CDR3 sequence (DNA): TGCGCCAGCAGCTTGGAGCGGGAGACAGATACGCAGTATTTT.

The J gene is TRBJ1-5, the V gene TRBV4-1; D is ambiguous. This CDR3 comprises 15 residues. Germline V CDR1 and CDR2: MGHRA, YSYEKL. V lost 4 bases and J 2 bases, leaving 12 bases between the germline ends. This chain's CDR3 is CASSLTAVGNQPQHF. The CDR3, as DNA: TGCGCCAGCAGCCTAACAGCGGTGGGCAATCAGCCCCAGCATTTT.

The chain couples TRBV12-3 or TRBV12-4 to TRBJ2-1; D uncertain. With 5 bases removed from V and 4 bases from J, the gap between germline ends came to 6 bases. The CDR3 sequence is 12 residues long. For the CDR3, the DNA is TGTGCCAGCAGTCCGGTTTACAATGAGCAGTTCTTC. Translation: CASSPVYNEQFF.

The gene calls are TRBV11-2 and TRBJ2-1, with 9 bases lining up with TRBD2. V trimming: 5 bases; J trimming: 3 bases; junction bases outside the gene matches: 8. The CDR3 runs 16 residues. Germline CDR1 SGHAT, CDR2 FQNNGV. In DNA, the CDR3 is TGTGCCAGCAGCACCCGGACTAGCGTAAACTACAATGAGCAGTTCTTC. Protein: CASSTRTSVNYNEQFF.